What follows is one T cell receptor beta chain and its context. Deep level was the assay's run setting. TCRdb's table, derived via immunoSEQ multiplex PCR, lists solely in-frame clones and lacks some. This repertoire shows 2 million to 2.5 million clones, approximately 93% found once; its top ten account for 0.36%. The sample comes from a study of shared clonotypes between healthy human individuals. Overall study: Those who served as donors were two women and a few men between the ages of 18 and 49.

CDR1 MNHNY and CDR2 SVGAGI come from the germline V gene (reference sequence). V trimming: 4 bases; J trimming: 4 bases; junction bases outside the gene matches: 6. The CDR3 has 14 residues. The clonotype comes from a man younger than 35 in good health. Some clones in this sample may be carry-over from other donors' samples. The chain combines TRBV6-6 with TRBJ2-7, with 8 bases identical to TRBD1. Sequences were obtained from naive CD4+ T cells from PBMCs. Subset reported: CD45RA+ positively selected. The CDR3 spells CASSLRQGIYEQYF. CDR3 sequence (DNA): TGTGCCAGCAGTTTACGACAGGGGATATACGAGCAGTACTTC.